Below, 15 T cell receptor beta chains from the same sample are listed, as sequenced in a study of T cell responses to AZD1222 COVID-19 vaccine. The repertoire was sequenced with immunoSEQ multiplex PCR; TCRdb's copy has only in-frame clones and lacks some. The sample has tens of thousands of clones, 87% seen once. The starting material was peripheral blood, obtained 28 days after the second AZD1222 dose. Receptors were obtained from an adult who received the AZD1222 COVID-19 vaccine.

Here the CDR3 reads CASSLNEQFF. CDR3 sequence (DNA): TGTGCCAGCAGCCTCAATGAGCAGTTCTTC. The chain is built from TRBV12-3 or TRBV12-4 and TRBJ2-1, with no clear D. The length of the CDR3 is 10 residues. With 6 bases removed from V and 6 bases from J, the gap between germline ends came to 3 bases.

This clone was recorded a few times. CDR3 in DNA: TGTGCCAGCAGACCGGGACAGGGGGCGATCACTGAAGCTTTCTTT. It specifies CASRPGQGAITEAFF. The chain links TRBV5-5 to TRBJ1-1; 12 positions match TRBD1. CDR1 is SGHKS and CDR2 is YYEKEE in the germline V gene (reference sequence). The CDR3 consists of 15 residues. The V and J ends lost 5 bases and 4 bases, in that order; junction bases with no gene match: 6.

This clone was observed a single time. The V call is TRBV29-1, the J call TRBJ1-5; 7 bases line up with TRBD1. The junction had 9 bases not matched to a gene; V was cut back by 6 bases and J by 4 bases. This CDR3 is built from 14 residues. Germline loops: CDR1 SQVTM, CDR2 ANQGSEA. The CDR3 loop reads CSVREGTANQPQHF. The CDR3 nucleotides are TGCAGCGTGAGGGAGGGGACAGCGAATCAGCCCCAGCATTTT.

The CDR3 sequence is CASSLLGQGGYGYTF. Here the CDR3 DNA reads TGTGCCAGCAGCCTTCTGGGACAGGGCGGCTATGGCTACACCTTC. V usage is TRBV3-1 (or the pseudogene TRBV3-2) and J usage is TRBJ1-2; 9 bases match TRBD1. Germline V gene sequence: CDR1 LGHDT, CDR2 YNNKEL (reference sequence). The CDR3 covers 15 residues. V shed 4 bases, J shed 4 bases, and the junction held 7 bases outside the gene matches.

The chain employs TRBV19 and TRBJ1-2, with 9 bases matching TRBD1. CDR1 and CDR2 from the germline V gene are LNHDA and SQIVND (reference sequence). J was trimmed by 2 bases and V by 5 bases; bases with no gene match: 3. The CDR3 is made up of 14 amino acids. CDR3 sequence: CASSSGQGNYGYTF. CDR3 DNA: TGTGCCAGTAGTTCGGGACAGGGAAACTATGGCTACACCTTC.

V is TRBV19 and J is TRBJ1-2; a possible D gene is TRBD1 (6 bases). The V end was cut by 1 base, the J end by 7 bases, with 10 bases between. The V gene's germline CDR1 is LNHDA and CDR2 SQIVND (reference sequence). The CDR3 has 13 residues. CDR3 region: CASSIATGLGYTF. The CDR3 DNA is TGTGCCAGTAGTATAGCCACAGGGCTTGGCTACACCTTC.

The chain uses TRBV6-6 and TRBJ2-3; D call uncertain. This CDR3 is built from 15 residues. Trimming took off 5 bases at V and 0 bases at J, with 12 bases between the two ends. Germline V lookup: CDR1 MNHNY, CDR2 SVGAGI (reference sequence). The CDR3 bases are TGTGCCAGCAGTCCAGAAGGTCGGAGCACAGATACGCAGTATTTT. Protein sequence: CASSPEGRSTDTQYF.

The chain links TRBV10-3 to TRBJ1-5, with a weak D call TRBD1 (5 bases). Trimming took 11 bases from V and 1 from J, leaving 15 bases between them. Germline CDR1 is ENHRY and CDR2 is SYGVKD. This CDR3 region has 14 residues. CDR3 region: CAVWQGGSNQPQHF. The CDR3 region has the DNA TGTGCCGTCTGGCAGGGAGGCAGCAATCAGCCCCAGCATTTT.

V and J are TRBV11-1 and TRBJ2-1; 9 bases align to TRBD2. Germline trimming cut 5 bases from V and 5 bases from J; bases unmatched to any gene: 7. Germline V lookup: CDR1 SGHAT, CDR2 FQDESV (reference sequence). CDR3 size: 15 residues. The CDR3 loop is CASSLVVAGDNEQFF. The CDR3 coding sequence is TGTGCCAGCAGCCTAGTGGTAGCGGGGGACAATGAGCAGTTCTTC. Drawing the rest from reference TRBV11-1 and TRBJ2-1, the complete variable domain is EAEVAQSPRYKITEKSQAVAFWCDPISGHATLYWYRQILGQGPELLVQFQDESVVDDSQLPKDRFSAERLKGVDSTLKIQPAELGDSAMYLCASSLVVAGDNEQFFGPGTRLTVL.

This chain uses TRBV5-5 with TRBJ2-7, with D tentatively TRBD1 or TRBD2 (5 bases each). Germline V lookup: CDR1 SGHKS, CDR2 YYEKEE (reference sequence). Trimming removed 3 bases from V and 3 bases from J, with 19 bases in between. The CDR3 sequence is 16 residues long. The CDR3, as DNA: TGTGCCAGCAGCTCCGGGACGGCTCTTTACCTCTACGAGCAGTACTTC. Translated, it gives CASSSGTALYLYEQYF.

The chain joins TRBV11-1 to TRBJ1-1, with a tentative D call TRBD1 (5 bases). There are 14 residues in the CDR3. The germline V gene encodes CDR1 SGHAT and CDR2 FQDESV (reference sequence). The ends were cut back, 0 bases at V and 3 bases at J, with 8 bases in the middle. The DNA of the CDR3 is TGTGCCAGCAGCTTAGCGGGGGGGGACACTGAAGCTTTCTTT. Its protein product is CASSLAGGDTEAFF.

This sequence joins TRBV6-5 and TRBJ2-2; D gene ambiguous. The germline V gene encodes CDR1 MNHEY and CDR2 SVGAGI. This CDR3 region has 15 residues. Trimming took off 0 bases at V and 1 base at J, with 6 bases between the two ends. For the CDR3, the DNA is TGTGCCAGCAGTTACTCTGCGGAGAACACCGGGGAGCTGTTTTTT. It codes for CASSYSAENTGELFF.

The chain couples TRBV7-3 to TRBJ2-7, with 7 positions matching TRBD2. V shed 5 bases and J 6 bases; nucleotides not matched to a gene: 10. The CDR3 covers 14 residues. Germline lookup yields CDR1 SGHTA and CDR2 FQGTGA. CDR3 coding DNA: TGTGCCAGCAGCCCCCAGCGGGAAAAGACCGAGCAGTACTTC. This sequence encodes CASSPQREKTEQYF. The whole variable domain, remainder taken from reference TRBV7-3 and TRBJ2-7, is GAGVSQTPSNKVTEKGKYVELRCDPISGHTALYWYRQSLGQGPEFLIYFQGTGAADDSGLPNDRFFAVRPEGSVSTLKIQRTERGDSAVYLCASSPQREKTEQYFGPGTRLTVT.

The count of this clone is one. The V gene is TRBV7-8, the J gene TRBJ1-5; tentatively, D is TRBD1 (5 bases). The CDR3 has 20 residues. Trimming stripped 0 bases from V and 7 bases from J, with 28 bases between. Germline-derived CDR1 and CDR2 are SGHVS and FQNEAQ. The CDR3 spells CASSLADWTGAGNTGQPQHF. The DNA of the CDR3 is TGTGCCAGCAGCTTAGCTGATTGGACCGGAGCAGGGAATACAGGACAGCCCCAGCATTTT.

The CDR3 loop reads CASSSPTGANTEAFF. The DNA for the CDR3 is TGTGCCAGCAGCTCCCCGACAGGGGCGAACACTGAAGCTTTCTTT. The V gene is TRBV5-4, the J gene TRBJ1-1; 8 bases line up with TRBD1. The V gene's germline CDR1 is SGHNT and CDR2 YYREEE (reference sequence). The CDR3 runs 15 residues. V shed 3 bases, J shed 1 base, and the junction held 5 bases outside the gene matches. The full variable domain, its missing parts supplied by reference TRBV5-4 and TRBJ1-1, is ETGVTQSPTHLIKTRGQQVTLRCSSQSGHNTVSWYQQALGQGPQFIFQYYREEENGRGNFPPRFSGLQFPNYSSELNVNALELDDSALYLCASSSPTGANTEAFFGQGTRLTVV.